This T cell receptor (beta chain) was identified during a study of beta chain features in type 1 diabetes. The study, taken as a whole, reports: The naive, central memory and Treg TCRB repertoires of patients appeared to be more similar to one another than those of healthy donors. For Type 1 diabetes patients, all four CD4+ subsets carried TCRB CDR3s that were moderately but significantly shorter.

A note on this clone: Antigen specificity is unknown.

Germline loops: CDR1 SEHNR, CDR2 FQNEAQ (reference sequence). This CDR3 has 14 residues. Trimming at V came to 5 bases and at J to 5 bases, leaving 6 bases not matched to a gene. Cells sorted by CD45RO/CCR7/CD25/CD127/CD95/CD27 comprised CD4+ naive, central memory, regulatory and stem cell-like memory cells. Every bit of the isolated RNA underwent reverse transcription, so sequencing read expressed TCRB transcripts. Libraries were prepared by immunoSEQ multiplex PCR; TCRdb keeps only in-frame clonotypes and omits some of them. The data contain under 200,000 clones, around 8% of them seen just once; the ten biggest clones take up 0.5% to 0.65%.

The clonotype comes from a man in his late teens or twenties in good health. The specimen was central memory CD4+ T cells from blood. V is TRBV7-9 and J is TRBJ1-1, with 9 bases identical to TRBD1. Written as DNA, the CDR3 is TGTGCCAGCAGCGCCGGACAGGGGAAGACTGAAGCTTTCTTT. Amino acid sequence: CASSAGQGKTEAFF.